This T cell receptor beta chain originates from a study of blood T cell repertoires in COVID-19. Study as a whole: Samples of COVID-19 (acute and convalescent) were obtained from the United States, Italy and Spain. T cells, B-cell-depleted T cells, or PBMCs provided the cDNA or gDNA that served as material.

Per the germline V gene, CDR1 is LNHDA and CDR2 is SQIVND (reference sequence). V was clipped by 9 bases and J by 8 bases, with 16 bases between them. The CDR3 extends over 12 amino acids. TCRdb's copy holds only in-frame clones and misses some; the assay was immunoSEQ multiplex PCR. The data show some 220,000 clones, with approximately 80% seen just once and 9.5% to 15% held by the top ten. This TCR was recovered from a human donor in a cohort sampled during active COVID-19. The specimen sequenced was peripheral blood. This chain joins TRBV19 and TRBJ1-1; a possible D gene is TRBD1 (6 bases). The CDR3 loop is CASLDRYQEAFF. In DNA form, the CDR3 reads TGTGCCAGCCTAGACAGGTACCAAGAAGCTTTCTTT.